What follows are 10 T cell receptor beta chains derived from one specimen sequenced in a study of cytomegalovirus exposure and HLA in healthy donors. Measured with immunoSEQ multiplex PCR; TCRdb has only the in-frame clones, and not every one. The sample has fewer than 200,000 clones; about nine tenths are singletons. Input material: PBMCs. The origin of the receptors is a man aged 18-30 years in good health and CMV-seropositive.

V is TRBV18 and J is TRBJ1-5; 10 bases are shared with TRBD1. Looked up from germline, CDR1 is KGHSH and CDR2 is LQKENI. The V and J ends lost 5 bases and 6 bases, in that order; junction bases with no gene match: 7. The CDR3 consists of 15 residues. The CDR3 region is CASSGGTGVGQPQHF. The CDR3 nucleotides are TGTGCCAGCTCAGGAGGGACAGGGGTAGGTCAGCCCCAGCATTTT.

The chain is built from TRBV10-3 and TRBJ2-7; 7 bases match TRBD1. CDR3 length: 15 amino acids. Trimming removed 0 bases from V and 7 bases from J; junction bases left unmatched: 9. Germline CDR1 is ENHRY and CDR2 is SYGVKD. This chain's CDR3 is CAISESPGGRLEQYF. The DNA for the CDR3 is TGTGCCATCAGTGAGTCGCCAGGGGGTCGATTAGAGCAGTACTTC.

V and J are TRBV29-1 and TRBJ1-2; D is unclear. V lost 0 bases, J lost 8 bases, and 7 bases lay in between. Germline-derived CDR1 and CDR2 are SQVTM and ANQGSEA. The CDR3 length is 11 residues. CDR3 in amino acids: CSVEESKGYTF. The CDR3 coding sequence is TGCAGCGTTGAAGAATCCAAAGGCTACACCTTC.

The chain carries TRBV7-9 and TRBJ2-3; TRBD1 is a possible D gene (6 bases). The CDR3 is 16 residues long. CDR1 SEHNR and CDR2 FQNEAQ come from the germline V gene (reference sequence). Trimming stripped 8 bases from V and 0 bases from J, with 18 bases between. The CDR3 DNA sequence: TGTGCCAGCGGGCCCCGCAGGGGCGGGAGCACAGATACGCAGTATTTT. Translating it yields CASGPRRGGSTDTQYF.

The V and J genes are TRBV9 and TRBJ2-7; D is unclear. The V and J ends lost 7 bases and 0 bases respectively, with 11 bases between them. The CDR3 covers 13 residues. Germline loops: CDR1 SGDLS, CDR2 YYNGEE. The CDR3 sequence: CASQFRSSYEQYF. DNA for the CDR3: TGTGCCAGCCAGTTTAGGAGCTCCTACGAGCAGTACTTC.

Written as DNA, the CDR3 is TGTGCCAGTAGTATTGCAGGGGGCTTCCATACGCAGTATTTT. Its translation: CASSIAGGFHTQYF. V and J are TRBV19 and TRBJ2-3; 8 bases match TRBD1. The length of the CDR3 is 14 residues. The germline V gene has CDR1 LNHDA and CDR2 SQIVND (reference sequence). The V and J ends lost 3 bases and 7 bases, in that order; junction bases with no gene match: 6.

V and J are TRBV7-6 and TRBJ1-3, with TRBD1 as a possible D gene (5 bases). V shed 0 bases and J shed 4 bases, with 19 bases lying between them. This CDR3 has 18 amino acids. Germline CDR1 SGHVS, CDR2 FNYEAQ. The CDR3 region has the DNA TGTGCCAGCAGCTTAGCTCGAGGCGGTCACAGGCCAGGAAACACCATATATTTT. Amino acids: CASSLARGGHRPGNTIYF.

The rearrangement uses TRBV19 and TRBJ2-7; 14 bases are shared with TRBD2. The CDR3 has 15 amino acids. Losses at the gene ends were 4 bases for V and 6 bases for J; bases not matched to a gene: 5. Germline V lookup: CDR1 LNHDA, CDR2 SQIVND (reference sequence). The CDR3 reads CASSSGTSGSSEQYF. CDR3 bases: TGTGCCAGTAGTAGCGGGACTAGCGGGAGTTCCGAGCAGTACTTC.

The genes are TRBV15 and TRBJ2-7; TRBD2 might be the D (5 bases). CDR3 length: 15 amino acids. Germline V gives CDR1 LNHNV, CDR2 YYDKDF (reference sequence). Between the trimmed V and J ends, which lost 1 base and 5 bases, there was a span of 15 bases. CDR3 in DNA: TGTGCCACCAGCAGAGGTGGCGGAGGTTCCCACGAGCAGTACTTC. Translating it yields CATSRGGGGSHEQYF.

The gene calls are TRBV5-4 and TRBJ2-7, with a tentative D call TRBD2 (5 bases). V was cut by 2 bases and J by 9 bases, with 12 bases left in between. The CDR3 totals 12 residues. Per the germline V gene, CDR1 is SGHNT and CDR2 is YYREEE (reference sequence). CDR3 in amino acids: CASSLYRGRQYF. The CDR3, as DNA: TGTGCCAGCAGCTTATACCGGGGAAGGCAGTACTTC.